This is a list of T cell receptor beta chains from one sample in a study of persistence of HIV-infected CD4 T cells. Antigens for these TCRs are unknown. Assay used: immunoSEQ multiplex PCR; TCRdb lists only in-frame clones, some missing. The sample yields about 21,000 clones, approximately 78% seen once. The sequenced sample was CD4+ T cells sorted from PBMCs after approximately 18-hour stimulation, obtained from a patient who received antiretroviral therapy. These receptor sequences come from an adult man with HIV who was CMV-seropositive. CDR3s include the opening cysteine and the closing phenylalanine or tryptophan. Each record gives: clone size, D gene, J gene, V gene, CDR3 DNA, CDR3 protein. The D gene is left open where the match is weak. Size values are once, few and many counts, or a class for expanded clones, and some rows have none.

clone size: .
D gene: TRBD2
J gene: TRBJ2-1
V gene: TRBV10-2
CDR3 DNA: TGCGCCAGCGGGCCCGGGACTAGCGGGGGAAATGAGCAGTTCTTC
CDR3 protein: CASGPGTSGGNEQFF

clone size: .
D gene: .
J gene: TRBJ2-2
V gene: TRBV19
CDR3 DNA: TGTGCCAGTAGTATTGGGACCGTCGGGGAGCTGTTTTTT
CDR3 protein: CASSIGTVGELFF

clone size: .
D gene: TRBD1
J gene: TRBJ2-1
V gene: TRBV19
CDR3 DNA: TGTGCCAGTAGTAGAGGGGGACCGGGACAGGACTACAATGAGCAGTTCTTC
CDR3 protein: CASSRGGPGQDYNEQFF

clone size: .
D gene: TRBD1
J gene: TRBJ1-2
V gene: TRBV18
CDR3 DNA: TGTGCCAGCTCATCCGGACAGGGGCGCGGCTACACCTTC
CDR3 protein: CASSSGQGRGYTF

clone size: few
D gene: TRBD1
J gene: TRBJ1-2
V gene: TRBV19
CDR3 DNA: TGTGCCAGCAGGGACAGGGGCTATGGCTACACCTTC
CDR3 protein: CASRDRGYGYTF

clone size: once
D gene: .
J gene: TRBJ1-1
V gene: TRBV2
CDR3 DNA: TGTGCCAGCAGTGATCAAGGGGGGGGACTTGGGGCTTTCTTT
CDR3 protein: CASSDQGGGLGAFF

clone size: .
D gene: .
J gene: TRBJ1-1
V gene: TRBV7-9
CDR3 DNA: TGTGCCAGCAGACCCTGGGGGGGAAACACTGAAGCTTTCTTT
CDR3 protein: CASRPWGGNTEAFF

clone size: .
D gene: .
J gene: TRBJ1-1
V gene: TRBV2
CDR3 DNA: TGTGCCAGCAGTGAAGACGGGAACACTGAAGCTTTCTTT
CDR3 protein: CASSEDGNTEAFF

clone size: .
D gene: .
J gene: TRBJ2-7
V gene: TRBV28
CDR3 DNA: TGTGCCAGCAGTTCCGGCTACGAGCAGTACTTC
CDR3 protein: CASSSGYEQYF

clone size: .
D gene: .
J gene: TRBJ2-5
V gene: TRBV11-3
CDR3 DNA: TGTGCCAGCAGCCCCCAGGGCGGAGAGACCCAGTACTTC
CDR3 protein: CASSPQGGETQYF

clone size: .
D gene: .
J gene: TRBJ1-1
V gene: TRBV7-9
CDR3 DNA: TGTGCCAGCAGCTGGGGCGGGGAAGCTTTCTTT
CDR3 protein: CASSWGGEAFF

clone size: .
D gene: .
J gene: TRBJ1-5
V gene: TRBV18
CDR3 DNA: TGTGCCAGCTCACTAGGGACGGATAGCAATCAGCCCCAGCATTTT
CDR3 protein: CASSLGTDSNQPQHF

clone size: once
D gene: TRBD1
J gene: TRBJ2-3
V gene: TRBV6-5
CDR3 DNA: TGTGCCAGCAGTTACTCCGGCCAGGGGGGCACAGATACGCAGTATTTT
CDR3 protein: CASSYSGQGGTDTQYF

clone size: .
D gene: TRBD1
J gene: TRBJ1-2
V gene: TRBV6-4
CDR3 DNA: TGTGCCAGCAGTCCATCGACAGGGGCTAACTATGGCTACACCTTC
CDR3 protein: CASSPSTGANYGYTF

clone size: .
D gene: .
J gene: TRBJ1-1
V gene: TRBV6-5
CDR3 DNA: TGTGCCAGCACCCACAGGTTAGGGGGAGCTTTCTTT
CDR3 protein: CASTHRLGGAFF

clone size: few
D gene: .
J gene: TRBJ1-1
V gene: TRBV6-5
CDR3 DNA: TGTGCCAGCAGTTATAAGCCACCGAACACTGAAGCTTTCTTT
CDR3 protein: CASSYKPPNTEAFF

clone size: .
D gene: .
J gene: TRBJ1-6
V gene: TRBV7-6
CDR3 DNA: TGTGCCAGCAGCGAAGAGGACGTACTAAACTCCTATAATTCACCCCTCCACTTT
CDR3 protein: CASSEEDVLNSYNSPLHF

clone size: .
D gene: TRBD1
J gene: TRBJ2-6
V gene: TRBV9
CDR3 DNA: TGTGCCAGCAGCCCCGGGACAGACCGCTCTGGGGCCAACGTCCTGACTTTC
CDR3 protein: CASSPGTDRSGANVLTF

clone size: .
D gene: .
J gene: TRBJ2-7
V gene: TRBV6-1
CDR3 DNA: TGTGCCAGCAGTGAACGCTACGAGCAGTACTTC
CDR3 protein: CASSERYEQYF

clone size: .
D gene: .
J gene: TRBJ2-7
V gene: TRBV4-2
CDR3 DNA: TGTGCCAGCAGTCCAGACTCTGCGGCTTACTACGAGCAGTACTTC
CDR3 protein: CASSPDSAAYYEQYF

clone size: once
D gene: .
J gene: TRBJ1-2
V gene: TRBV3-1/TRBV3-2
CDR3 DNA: TGTGCCAGCAGCCAAGTGGGTTACGGGAACGGCTACACCTTC
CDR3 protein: CASSQVGYGNGYTF

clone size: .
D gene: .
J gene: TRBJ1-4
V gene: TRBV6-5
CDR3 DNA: TGTGCCAGCAGTTCCTTTCCGTCTGAAAAACTGTTTTTT
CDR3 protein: CASSSFPSEKLFF

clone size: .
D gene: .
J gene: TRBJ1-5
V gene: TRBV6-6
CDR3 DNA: TGTGCCAGCAGCGTAAGGGGGTATCAGCCCCAGCATTTT
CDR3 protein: CASSVRGYQPQHF

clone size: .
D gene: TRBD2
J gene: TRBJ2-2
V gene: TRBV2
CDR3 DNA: TGTGCCAGCGGTTCGAGCGGGGGGCCGAGCACCGGGGAGCTGTTTTTT
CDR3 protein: CASGSSGGPSTGELFF

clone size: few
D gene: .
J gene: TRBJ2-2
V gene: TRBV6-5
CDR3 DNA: TGTGCCAGCATTAGCGGGAACACCGGGGAGCTGTTTTTT
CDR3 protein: CASISGNTGELFF

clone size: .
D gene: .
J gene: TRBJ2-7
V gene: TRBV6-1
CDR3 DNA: TGTGCCAGCAGGGAAGACAGGCCCCACGAGCAGTACTTC
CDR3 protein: CASREDRPHEQYF

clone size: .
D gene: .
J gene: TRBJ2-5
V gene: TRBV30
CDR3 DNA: TGTGCCTGGACAAGGAAACAAGAGACCCAGTACTTC
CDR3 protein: CAWTRKQETQYF

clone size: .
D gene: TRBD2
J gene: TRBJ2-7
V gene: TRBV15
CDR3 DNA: TGTGCCACCAGCAGAGCACTCGCGGGGGGCTCCTACGAGCAGTACTTC
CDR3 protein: CATSRALAGGSYEQYF

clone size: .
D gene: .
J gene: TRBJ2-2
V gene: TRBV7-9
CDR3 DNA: TGTGCCAGCAGCACCGGCACAGGGAGAAGGACCGGGGAGCTGTTTTTT
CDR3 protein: CASSTGTGRRTGELFF

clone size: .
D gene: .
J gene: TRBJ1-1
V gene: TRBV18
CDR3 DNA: TGTGCCAGCTCTCCGGACAGAAAGAACACTGAAGCTTTCTTT
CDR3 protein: CASSPDRKNTEAFF

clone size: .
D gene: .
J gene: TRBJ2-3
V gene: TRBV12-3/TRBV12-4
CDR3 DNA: TGTGCCAGCAGTTTCCTGGAGGATACGCAGTATTTT
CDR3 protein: CASSFLEDTQYF

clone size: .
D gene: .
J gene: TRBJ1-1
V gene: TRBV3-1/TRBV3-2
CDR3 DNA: TGTGCCAGCAGCCAAGTACAAGGAAACACTGAAGCTTTCTTT
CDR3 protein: CASSQVQGNTEAFF